The entry that follows covers one T cell receptor (beta chain) sequence. CDR3 length equals 11 residues. Trimming took off 2 bases at V and 9 bases at J, with 8 bases between the two ends. Germline values: CDR1 GTSNPN, CDR2 SVGIG (reference sequence). Assay: immunoSEQ multiplex PCR; the TCRdb copy retains only in-frame clones and omits some. The table shows about 79,000 clones, with about 82% occurring only once. This record belongs to a study of PD-1 blockade in mismatch repair-deficient tumors. V and J are TRBV30 and TRBJ2-1; D possibly corresponds to TRBD2 (6 bases). This TCR derives from an adult with mismatch repair-deficient cancer. Sequencing was performed on peripheral blood, taken 44 weeks after starting pembrolizumab. The CDR3 coding sequence is TGTGCCTGGAGTAAAGCGGGTGAGCAGTTCTTC. Residues: CAWSKAGEQFF.